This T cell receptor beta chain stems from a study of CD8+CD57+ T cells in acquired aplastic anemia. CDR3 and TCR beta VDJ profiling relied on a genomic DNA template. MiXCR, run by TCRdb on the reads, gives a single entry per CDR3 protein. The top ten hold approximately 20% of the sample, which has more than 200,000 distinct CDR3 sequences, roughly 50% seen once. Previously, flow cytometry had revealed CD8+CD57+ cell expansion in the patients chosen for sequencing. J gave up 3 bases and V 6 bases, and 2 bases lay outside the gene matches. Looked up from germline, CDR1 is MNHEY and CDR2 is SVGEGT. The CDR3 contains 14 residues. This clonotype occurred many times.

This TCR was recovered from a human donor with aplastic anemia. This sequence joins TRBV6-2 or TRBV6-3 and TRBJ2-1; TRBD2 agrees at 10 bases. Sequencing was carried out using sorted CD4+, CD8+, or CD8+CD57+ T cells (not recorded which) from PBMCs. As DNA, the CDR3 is TGTGCCAGCAGCAGCGGGGGGGACTACAATGAGCAGTTCTTC. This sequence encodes CASSSGGDYNEQFF.